This TCR beta chain was sequenced during a study of cytomegalovirus exposure and HLA in healthy donors (dated by TCRdb to about 2017). For the study in its entirety: An earlier analysis of several hundred of the donors reported 250 to 300 Gb of sequence data and 100 million to 130 million unique TCR beta sequences from about 200 million T cells. Roughly 300 gigabases of sequencing data and tens of millions of unique TCR sequences were included in an early release covering several hundred HLA-typed donors. The genetic ancestry cluster associated with self-reported Caucasian donors included 81% of the 300 to 450 genotyped donors. The study aimed to test whether signatures of past pathogen exposure could be identified by cataloging public T cell receptors. The study profiled the T cell repertoires of hundreds of subjects by immunosequencing and related them to cytomegalovirus serostatus. Along with the approximately 700-subject first cohort, a separate validation cohort of over a hundred different subjects was used. To predict cytomegalovirus infection status, the study brought together high-throughput TCR immunosequencing, statistical association of individual TCRs with disease status, and machine learning. A later analysis re-examined previously published TCR beta repertoires from over 500 donors and added high-resolution HLA genotyping to investigate patterns of TCR occurrence. In the later analysis, no new phenotypic data were used to find candidate immune exposures; instead, reliance was placed on TCR beta sequences and their occurrence across donors. An earlier analysis of 587 of the donors used high-throughput TCR beta sequencing to judge whether each TCR beta V gene segment behaved as functional or pseudogenic. Donor age, sex, ethnicity and CMV serostatus were compiled alongside the repertoire data. Genome-wide SNP genotypes for about three fifths of the 666 donors were used in a later genetic analysis, which treated that subset as a discovery cohort. Every repertoire in the discovery cohort had been generated on one and the same sequencing platform. HLA typing included class I and class II loci at four-digit resolution. Typing coverage varied by locus: about 620-630 donors for A, B, C, DRB1 and DQB1; roughly 510 for DQA1; over 600 for DPA1; around 450 for DPB1. Five DR-DQ haplotypes were treated as single units for association and clustering because of strong linkage in the cohort. Among some 400 genotyped donors of the cohort, an average of about 220,000 unique TCR beta nucleotide sequences was sequenced per donor, of which roughly 18% were non-productive.

Preparation of the library involved the immunoSEQ multiplex PCR assay. The multiplex PCR relied on a mix of 60 forward primers for TCR Vbeta segments and 13 reverse primers for TCR Jbeta segments. A multiplex PCR assay on genomic DNA amplified the CDR3 region of rearranged TCR beta genes. On the Illumina HiSeq System, the amplified TCR beta libraries were sequenced as 87-base-pair reads. On the authors' methods: In a later analysis, some 80 million unique TCR beta chains were counted across the approximately 670 repertoires, and roughly 11 million of these chains were shared by at least two donors. Raw reads were error-corrected and collapsed into unique sequences by a nearest-neighbor algorithm in which closely related sequences were merged to remove PCR and sequencing errors. To assign V, D and J gene segments, CDR3 sequences were aligned to IMGT reference sequences. For a sequence to be retained, a match of at least six nucleotides to both a V gene segment and a J gene segment was required. Rearrangements were classified as productive when the CDR3 lacked stop codons and remained in frame with V and J, and all other rearrangements were classified as non-productive. Following IMGT convention, CDR3 was defined as the stretch from the second conserved V-encoded cysteine up to the conserved J-encoded phenylalanine. The earlier analysis of about 610 of the donors excluded sequences that lacked an unambiguous match to a single V gene segment. An earlier analysis of around 600 of the donors classified V segments as functional when productive rearrangements were above 56.7% and as segregating when the standard deviation between donors was above 5%. A statistical classification framework was developed to diagnose cytomegalovirus status using the catalog of TCR beta chain sequences. In a later analysis, TCR nucleotide sequences were compared against IMGT/GENE-DB human TR gene sequences so that V and J genes could be assigned. Using the TCRdist pipeline, a later analysis assigned CDR3 sequences along with most-parsimonious VDJ recombination scenarios. In a later analysis, each TCR beta chain was defined by its CDR3 amino acid sequence together with its V-gene family, and reads lacking a unique V-gene family were excluded. As a way to deal with suspected cross-contamination and a sequencing artifact, a later analysis dropped under 600 nucleotide sequences that were highly shared and had low generation probability. In a later analysis, a clonal expansion index for each public chain was calculated from normalized within-repertoire ranks of inferred template counts. In a later analysis, generation probabilities were computed with a VDJ recombination model fitted to out-of-frame rearrangements, and the resulting probabilities were checked against IGoR. Hypergeometric tests were used in a later analysis to score TCR-TCR, TCR-HLA and TCR-CMV co-occurrence, with a repertoire-size bias correction applied to the TCR pairs. To estimate false discovery rates, a later analysis permuted the HLA or CMV assignments 20 times. A later analysis grouped co-occurring TCRs with DBSCAN, adding TCRdist sequence similarity when clustering within HLA-allele-positive subsets. Repertoires with fewer than 30,000 or more than 120,000 public chains were left out of co-occurrence clustering, as were about five repertoires with anomalous nucleotide sharing. This immuneACCESS table, as held by TCRdb, lists in-frame sequences with V and J called but not all clones. Of the missing ones, under half trace to an unresolved V gene in checked studies; the others have no known cause. V and J calls and clone size follow that table, whereas D and trimming were derived from the DNA. Counted in this sample were about 160,000 clones; approximately 81% of them appeared once. The ten largest clones add up to around 2.4% of the sample.

Worth noting for this clone: There is no known antigen for this receptor. Base quality data are lacking; no much larger clone is found one base away.

In total, about 650 healthy bone marrow donors made up the cohort. All cohort members were sampled while nominally healthy, although unrecorded immune exposures were likely present. The donor tested CMV seronegative, placing the donor among the 300 to 450 seronegative members of the cohort. Each donor provided a peripheral blood sample, and peripheral blood mononuclear cells were used for TCR beta sequencing. Genomic DNA was extracted from the blood cell samples with the Qiagen DNeasy Blood Extraction Kit. The paper's findings and limits, for the study overall: The earlier analysis of about 600 of the donors excluded over 15 rarely observed V segments, including chromosome 9 orphons, because counts were too low. Sequencing depth was assumed to be roughly uniform across donors in the presence/absence analyses, though that assumption may not hold. According to a later analysis, most CMV-associated TCR beta chains appeared to be HLA-restricted, and the HLA associations seemed to be driven largely by CMV exposure. Most TCR sequences were observed very rarely across donors, whereas some public TCRs were present in many individuals. Some IMGT-functional V segments, including TRBV6-2 and TRBV6-3, could not be distinguished by the 87-base-pair reads and were therefore excluded. This cohort had only TCR beta chains sequenced, and the lack of alpha or paired-chain data limited which features could be detected. A total of 150 to 200 TCR beta chains were listed by the study as associated with cytomegalovirus. In a later analysis, more than 15,000 TCR beta sequences were associated with specific HLA alleles at a false discovery rate of 0.05. V-gene and J-gene trimming of TCR beta chains was associated with a missense DCLRE1C variant in a later genetic analysis, and the association was replicated in an independent cohort. HLA typing was unavailable for some donors at each locus, so association tests used only the typed subset. A cluster of highly shared sequence variants was judged likely to represent a technical artifact of the sequencing pipeline. In vitro tests confirmed that a few of the cytomegalovirus-associated TCR beta chains recognize cytomegalovirus antigens. A further reported finding was that TCR beta sequences accurately predicted the HLA-A and HLA-B alleles for most subjects in the first cohort. Compared with equally common non-associated chains, HLA-associated TCR beta chains in a later analysis were more clonally expanded and had lower generation probabilities. According to a later analysis, TCR association rates differed among HLA loci, with DRB1 alleles showing the most associated TCRs and HLA-C alleles showing the fewest. Cytomegalovirus status was reported to be diagnosed by the classifier with high specificity and sensitivity in both the original and validation cohorts. Several of the top co-occurrence clusters appeared to be linked to parvovirus B19, influenza, CMV and Epstein-Barr virus, according to a later analysis. A later genetic analysis reported fewer N-insertions in productive TCRs among donors in an Asian-associated ancestry cluster than the roughly 650-donor mean. When HLA alleles, especially DR and DQ, strongly co-occurred, attributing TCR associations to individual alleles was difficult. Immune exposure information for the cohort was limited to CMV serostatus. In an earlier analysis of several hundred of the donors, most TCR beta V segments were observed in productive rearrangements about 87% or about 30% of the time, broadly matching IMGT annotations. Correlated functional status among segregating V segments might be attributable to linkage disequilibrium, but an unknown experimental factor could not be ruled out. According to the authors, the approach could potentially be generalized to other disease states and immunological phenotypes.

The germline V and J ends show losses of 3 bases and 4 bases respectively, and no gene match explains 5 bases of the junction. According to the germline V gene, CDR1 reads MRHNA and CDR2 reads SNTAGT. The CDR3 goes from the cysteine to the phenylalanine over 14 residues. The read is trimmed to its CDR3 DNA, 42 bases read in frame from base 1. This receptor was obtained from a female donor in good health and CMV-seronegative. Recombination joined TRBV6-4 with TRBJ1-1; 7 middle bases align to TRBD1. The sample was PBMCs. The CDR3 region reads CASSEHPGGTEAFF. DNA sequence: TGTGCCAGCAGTGAGCACCCAGGGGGCACTGAAGCTTTCTTT.